This TCR beta chain was recovered during a study of blood T cell repertoires in COVID-19. Study context: In each case, the material was cDNA or gDNA derived from T cells, B-cell-depleted T cells, or PBMCs.

Using immunoSEQ multiplex PCR, the repertoire was profiled, and TCRdb retains in-frame clones only, with some absent. The table records approximately 93,000 clones, approximately 86% of them present only once. Trimming left V 6 bases short and J 2 bases short, with 5 bases between. The CDR3 consists of 11 residues. The germline V gene has CDR1 MNHNY and CDR2 SVGAGI (reference sequence). The gene calls are TRBV6-6 and TRBJ2-7; D not resolved. The sample was peripheral blood. This TCR derives from a man aged 50 to 59 with COVID-19, enrolled during active disease. CDR3 nucleotide sequence: TGTGCCAGCAGCCCAGCCTACGAGCAGTACTTC. Its translation is CASSPAYEQYF.